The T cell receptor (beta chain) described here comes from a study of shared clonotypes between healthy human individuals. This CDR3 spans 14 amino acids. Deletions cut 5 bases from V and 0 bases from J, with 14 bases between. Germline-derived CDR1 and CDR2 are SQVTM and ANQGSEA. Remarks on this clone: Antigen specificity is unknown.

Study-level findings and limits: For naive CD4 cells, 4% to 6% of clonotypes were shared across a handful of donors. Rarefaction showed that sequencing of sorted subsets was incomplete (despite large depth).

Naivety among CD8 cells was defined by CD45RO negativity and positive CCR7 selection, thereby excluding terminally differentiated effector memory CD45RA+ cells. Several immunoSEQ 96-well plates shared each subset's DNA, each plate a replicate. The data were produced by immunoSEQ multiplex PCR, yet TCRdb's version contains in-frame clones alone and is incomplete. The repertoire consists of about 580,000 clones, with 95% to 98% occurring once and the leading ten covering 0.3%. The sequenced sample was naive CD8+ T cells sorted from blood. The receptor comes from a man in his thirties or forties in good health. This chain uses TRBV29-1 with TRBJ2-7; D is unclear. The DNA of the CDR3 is TGCAGCGTTATCTGGTTGCGGAGCTCCTACGAGCAGTACTTC. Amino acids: CSVIWLRSSYEQYF.